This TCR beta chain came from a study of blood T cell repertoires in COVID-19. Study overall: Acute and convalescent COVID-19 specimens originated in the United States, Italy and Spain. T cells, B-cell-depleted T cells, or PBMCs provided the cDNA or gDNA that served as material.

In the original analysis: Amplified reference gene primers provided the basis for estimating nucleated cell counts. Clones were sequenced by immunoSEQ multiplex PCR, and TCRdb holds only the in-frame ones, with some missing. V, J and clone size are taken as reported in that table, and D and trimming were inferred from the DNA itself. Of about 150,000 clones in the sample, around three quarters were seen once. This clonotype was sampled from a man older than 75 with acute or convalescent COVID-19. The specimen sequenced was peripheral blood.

The CDR3 nucleotides read TGTGCCCGCGGGGGGGGCCCGATTGGCACAGATACGCAGTATTTT. Its protein is CARGGGPIGTDTQYF. The rearrangement links TRBV7-2 to TRBJ2-3, with 9 nucleotides matching TRBD2. Germline values: CDR1 SGHTA, CDR2 FQGNSA. Losses at the gene ends were 11 bases for V and 1 base for J; bases not matched to a gene: 10. The CDR3 is 15 residues long.